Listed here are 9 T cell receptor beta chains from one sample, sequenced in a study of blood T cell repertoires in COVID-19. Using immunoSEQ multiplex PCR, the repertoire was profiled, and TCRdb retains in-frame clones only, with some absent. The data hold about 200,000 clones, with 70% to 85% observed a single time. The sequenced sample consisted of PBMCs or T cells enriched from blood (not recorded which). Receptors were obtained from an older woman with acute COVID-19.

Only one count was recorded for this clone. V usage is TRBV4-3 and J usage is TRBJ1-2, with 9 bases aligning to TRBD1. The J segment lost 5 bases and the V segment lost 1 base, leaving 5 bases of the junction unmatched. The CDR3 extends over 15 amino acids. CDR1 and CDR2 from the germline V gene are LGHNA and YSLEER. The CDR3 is CASSQANRGLYGYTF. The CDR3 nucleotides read TGCGCCAGCAGCCAAGCGAACAGGGGGCTTTATGGCTACACCTTC.

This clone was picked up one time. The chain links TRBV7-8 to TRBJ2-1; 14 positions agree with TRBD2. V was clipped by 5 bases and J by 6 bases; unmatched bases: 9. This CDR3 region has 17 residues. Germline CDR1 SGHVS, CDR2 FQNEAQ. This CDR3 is CASSPRRTSGRSNEQFF. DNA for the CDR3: TGTGCCAGCAGCCCCCGGCGGACTAGCGGGAGGTCCAATGAGCAGTTCTTC.

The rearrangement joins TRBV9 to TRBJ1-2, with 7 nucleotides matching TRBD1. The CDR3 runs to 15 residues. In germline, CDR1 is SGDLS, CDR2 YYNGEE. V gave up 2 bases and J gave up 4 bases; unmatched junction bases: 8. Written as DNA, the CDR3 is TGTGCCAGCAGCGTCGGACAGGTGGACTCCTATGGCTACACCTTC. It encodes CASSVGQVDSYGYTF.

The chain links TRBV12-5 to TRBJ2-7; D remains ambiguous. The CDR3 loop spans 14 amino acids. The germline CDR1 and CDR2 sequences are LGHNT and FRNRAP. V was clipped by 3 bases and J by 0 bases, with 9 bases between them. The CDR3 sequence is CASGFYSSSYEQYF. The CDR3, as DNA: TGTGCTAGTGGTTTCTATTCGAGCTCCTACGAGCAGTACTTC. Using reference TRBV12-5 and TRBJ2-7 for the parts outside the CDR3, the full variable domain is DARVTQTPRHKVTEMGQEVTMRCQPILGHNTVFWYRQTMMQGLELLAYFRNRAPLDDSGMPKDRFSAEMPDATLATLKIQPSEPRDSAVYFCASGFYSSSYEQYFGPGTRLTVT.

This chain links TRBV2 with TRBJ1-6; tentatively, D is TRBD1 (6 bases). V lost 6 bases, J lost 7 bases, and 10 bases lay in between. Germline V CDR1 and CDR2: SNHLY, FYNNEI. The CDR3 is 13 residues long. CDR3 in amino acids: CASRVDRNSPLHF. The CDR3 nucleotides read TGTGCCAGCAGAGTCGACAGGAATTCACCCCTCCACTTT.

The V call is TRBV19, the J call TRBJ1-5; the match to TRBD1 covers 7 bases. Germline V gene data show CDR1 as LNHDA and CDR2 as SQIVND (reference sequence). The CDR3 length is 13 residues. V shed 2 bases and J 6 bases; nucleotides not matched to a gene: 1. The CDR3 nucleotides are TGTGCCAGTAGTATAAACAGGGGTCAGCCCCAGCATTTT. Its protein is CASSINRGQPQHF.

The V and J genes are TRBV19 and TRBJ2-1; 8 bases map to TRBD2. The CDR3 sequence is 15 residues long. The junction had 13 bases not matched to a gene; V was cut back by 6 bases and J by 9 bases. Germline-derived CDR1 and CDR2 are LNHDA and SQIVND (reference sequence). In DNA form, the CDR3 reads TGTGCCAGTAGCGTTTACAGCGGGAGCTCAGGTGAGCAGTTCTTC. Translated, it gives CASSVYSGSSGEQFF. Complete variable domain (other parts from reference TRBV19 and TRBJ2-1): DGGITQSPKYLFRKEGQNVTLSCEQNLNHDAMYWYRQDPGQGLRLIYYSQIVNDFQKGDIAEGYSVSREKKESFPLTVTSAQKNPTAFYLCASSVYSGSSGEQFFGPGTRLTVL.

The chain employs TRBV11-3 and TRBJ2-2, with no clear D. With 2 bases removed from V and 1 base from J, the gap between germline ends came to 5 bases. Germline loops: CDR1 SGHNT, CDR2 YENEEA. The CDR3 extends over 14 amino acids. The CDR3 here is CASSLSRNTGELFF. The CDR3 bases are TGTGCCAGCAGCTTATCCCGGAACACCGGGGAGCTGTTTTTT.

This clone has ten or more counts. CDR3 protein: CASSWRGTEAFF. The CDR3, as DNA: TGTGCCAGCAGCTGGCGGGGAACTGAAGCTTTCTTT. The chain uses TRBV5-4 and TRBJ1-1; no firm D call. The CDR3 extends over 12 amino acids. Per the germline V gene, CDR1 is SGHNT and CDR2 is YYREEE (reference sequence). V lost 3 bases and J 5 bases, leaving 8 bases between the germline ends.